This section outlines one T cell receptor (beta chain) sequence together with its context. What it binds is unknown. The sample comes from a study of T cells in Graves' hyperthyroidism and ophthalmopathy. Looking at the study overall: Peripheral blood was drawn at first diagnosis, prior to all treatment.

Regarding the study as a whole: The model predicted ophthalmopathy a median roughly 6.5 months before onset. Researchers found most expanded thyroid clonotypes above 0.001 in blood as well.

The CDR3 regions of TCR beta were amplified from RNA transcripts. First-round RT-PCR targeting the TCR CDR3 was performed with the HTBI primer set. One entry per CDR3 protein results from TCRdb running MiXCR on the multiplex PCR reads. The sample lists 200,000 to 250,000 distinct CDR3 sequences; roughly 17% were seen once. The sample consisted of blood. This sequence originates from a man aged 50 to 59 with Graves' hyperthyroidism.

Here the CDR3 DNA reads TGCGCCAGCAGCTTGAGTTTTAGCGGATTAGGAGAGACCCAGTACTTC. Protein: CASSLSFSGLGETQYF. The chain is built from TRBV5-1 and TRBJ2-5; possibly TRBD2 for D (6 bases). This CDR3 has 16 residues. From germline, CDR1 is SGHRS and CDR2 YFSETQ. Trimming cost V 1 base and J 4 bases, with 17 bases left between them.